This T cell receptor (beta chain) was retrieved from a study of cytomegalovirus exposure and HLA in healthy donors. Germline values: CDR1 MNHEY, CDR2 SVGAGI. Between the trimmed V and J ends, which lost 4 bases and 7 bases, there was a span of 10 bases. This CDR3 has 12 residues. Notes on the study in general: Later work found that TCR association rates differed between HLA loci; DRB1 had the most and HLA-C the fewest. Productive rates of about 87% or about 30% were seen for most TCR beta V segments in an earlier analysis. Cytomegalovirus status, reportedly, was diagnosed with high specificity and sensitivity by the classifier. 16,951 TCR beta sequences were associated with HLA alleles at 0.05 false discovery rate in a later analysis.

This clone appeared a few times. The antigen is unknown. Primers: 60 Vbeta forward and 13 Jbeta reverse. Method: immunoSEQ multiplex PCR; TCRdb's copy keeps in-frame clones and lacks some. The table shows around 140,000 clones, with about four fifths occurring only once. The gene calls are TRBV6-5 and TRBJ1-1; D might be TRBD1 (5 bases). The sequence came from a man in his forties in good health and CMV-seronegative. Sequencing input: PBMCs. In nucleotides, the CDR3 is TGTGCCAGCAGTTCCGGGGGGATTGAAGCTTTCTTT. Amino acids: CASSSGGIEAFF.